This T cell receptor beta chain stems from a study of blood T cell repertoires in COVID-19. For the study at large: T cells, B-cell-depleted T cells, or PBMCs supplied cDNA or gDNA.

Here immunoSEQ multiplex PCR was the method, and the copy in TCRdb shows in-frame clones only, minus some. This sample has around 340,000 clones, with roughly 90% found just once. The CDR3 has 15 residues. Trimming cost V 0 bases and J 4 bases, with 13 bases left between them. The germline V gene encodes CDR1 SGHRS and CDR2 YFSETQ. This clone came up once. All enrollees were roughly 18 to 95 years old and from approximately 25 US areas. Participant-given clinical history determined each cohort assignment. This chain joins TRBV5-1 and TRBJ1-2, with TRBD1 as a possible D gene (5 bases). This receptor was obtained from a woman aged 25 to 39 who had been exposed to COVID-19. The sample was PBMCs or T cells enriched from blood (not recorded which). The CDR3 DNA follows: TGCGCCAGCAGCTTGGCCCCCGAACAGGTCTATGGCTACACCTTC. Residues: CASSLAPEQVYGYTF.